Presented here are 26 T cell receptor beta chains from one specimen sequenced in a study of T cell repertoires in cytomegalovirus infection. Antigens of these TCRs are unknown. Using its own MiXCR run on the reads, TCRdb lists one record per CDR3 protein. The table includes about 920,000 distinct CDR3 sequences, about a third detected once. The input for sequencing was cultured CD8+ T cells from PBMCs, taken from culture after CMV antigen stimulation. The receptors come from a human donor in good health (CMV status not recorded). Some clones in this sample may be carry-over from other donors' samples.

The chain links TRBV7-2 to TRBJ2-7; D perhaps matches TRBD1 (6 bases). CDR1 and CDR2 from the germline V gene are SGHTA and FQGNSA. V lost 5 bases and J 5 bases, leaving 10 bases between the germline ends. The CDR3 runs 12 residues. CDR3: CASSNTGNEQYV. Here the CDR3 DNA reads TGTGCCAGCAGCAACACAGGGAACGAGCAGTACGTC.

In its sample, this clonotype was seen many times. CDR3 region: CASSLESGQGGIGELFF. The CDR3 DNA reads TGTGCCAGCAGCTTGGAGTCTGGACAGGGTGGAATCGGGGAGCTGTTTTTT. This chain links TRBV5-5 with TRBJ2-2, with 8 bases matching TRBD1. CDR1 is SGHKS and CDR2 is YYEKEE in the germline V gene (reference sequence). The CDR3 has 17 residues. Losses at the gene ends were 0 bases for V and 7 bases for J; bases not matched to a gene: 11.

The CDR3 sequence is CASSVSDRGVLGYTF. DNA of the CDR3: TGTGCCAGCAGCGTGTCAGACAGGGGTGTCCTTGGCTACACCTTC. The chain combines TRBV9 with TRBJ1-2; TRBD1 matches at 8 bases. Per germline, CDR1 SGDLS and CDR2 YYNGEE. The CDR3 spans 15 residues. V shed 2 bases, J shed 7 bases, and the junction held 10 bases outside the gene matches.

This clonotype was detected once. The chain carries TRBV25-1 and TRBJ2-5; D gene unclear. Germline values: CDR1 MGHDK, CDR2 SYGVNS. V was clipped by 0 bases and J by 2 bases, with 10 bases between them. The CDR3 consists of 15 residues. CDR3 in DNA: TGTGCCAGCAGTGAATATTTAGGCAGACAAGAGACCCAGTACTTC. The encoded protein is CASSEYLGRQETQYF.

The chain uses TRBV5-5 and TRBJ1-6; D is undetermined. The ends were cut back, 3 bases at V and 7 bases at J, with 17 bases in the middle. CDR3 length equals 16 residues. Germline V gene data show CDR1 as SGHKS and CDR2 as YYEKEE (reference sequence). CDR3 sequence reads: CASSSRSGQVNSPLHF. CDR3 bases: TGTGCCAGCAGCTCGAGGAGTGGGCAGGTCAATTCACCCCTCCACTTT.

In this sample, this clonotype turned up a few times. The rearrangement links TRBV19 to TRBJ2-1; D uncertain. V shed 4 bases and J shed 4 bases, with 11 bases lying between them. CDR1 and CDR2 from the germline V gene are LNHDA and SQIVND (reference sequence). The CDR3 covers 14 residues. The CDR3 nucleotides read TGTGCCAGTAGTACATCCGGACCATACAATGAGCAGTTCTTC. This codes for CASSTSGPYNEQFF.

This clonotype has a handful of counts. The chain carries TRBV7-4 and TRBJ1-4; D remains unclear. CDR3 length: 15 residues. From germline, CDR1 is SGHVT and CDR2 SQSDAQ. V was shortened by 5 bases and J by 5 bases, with 15 bases between the two germline ends. CDR3 protein: CASSLPTDRNEKLFF. CDR3 DNA sequence: TGTGCCAGCAGCCTACCGACGGACCGGAATGAAAAACTGTTTTTT.

This chain joins TRBV7-9 and TRBJ2-7; the D gene could be TRBD1 or TRBD2 (5 bases each). The germline gives CDR1 SEHNR, CDR2 FQNEAQ (reference sequence). V lost 0 bases, J lost 7 bases, and 7 bases lay in between. The length of the CDR3 is 12 residues. This chain's CDR3 is CASSLAGEEQYF. CDR3 bases: TGTGCCAGCAGCTTAGCGGGGGAGGAGCAGTACTTC.

V is TRBV6-1 and J is TRBJ2-1, with 9 bases matching TRBD2. From germline, CDR1 is MNHNS and CDR2 SASEGT. The J segment lost 5 bases and the V segment lost 1 base, leaving 6 bases of the junction unmatched. This CDR3 spans 16 amino acids. The CDR3 loop reads CASSEEERGDNNEQFF. CDR3 in DNA: TGTGCCAGCAGTGAAGAGGAGCGGGGGGATAACAATGAGCAGTTCTTC.

Written as DNA, the CDR3 is TGTGCCATCCTAAGCCCAACACAGGAGGGCTACACCTTC. This codes for CAILSPTQEGYTF. The chain recombines TRBV2 with TRBJ1-2; tentative D call: TRBD1 (5 bases). V gave up 10 bases and J gave up 8 bases, with 20 bases separating them. Germline-derived CDR1 and CDR2 are SNHLY and FYNNEI. This CDR3 is built from 13 residues.

This sequence joins TRBV19 and TRBJ1-1, with D perhaps matching TRBD1 (5 bases). Germline loops: CDR1 LNHDA, CDR2 SQIVND (reference sequence). V shed 8 bases and J shed 2 bases, with 15 bases lying between them. The CDR3 runs 14 residues. CDR3 sequence: CASRTETDNTEAFF. The DNA of the CDR3 is TGTGCCAGTCGCACTGAGACAGACAACACTGAAGCTTTCTTT.

This clonotype was seen more than once but under ten times. The gene calls are TRBV27 and TRBJ2-7; D is possibly TRBD2 (5 bases). CDR3 size: 14 residues. In germline, CDR1 is MNHEY, CDR2 SMNVEV (reference sequence). V gave up 2 bases and J gave up 5 bases, with 13 bases separating them. The CDR3 DNA sequence: TGTGCCAGCAGTTTAGAGGGCAGTCGCCACGAGCAGTACTTC. This codes for CASSLEGSRHEQYF.

The J gene is TRBJ2-3, the V gene TRBV20-1; D may be TRBD2 (6 bases). Trimming removed 3 bases from V and 0 bases from J, with 10 bases in between. This CDR3 contains 14 residues. The germline gives CDR1 DFQATT, CDR2 SNEGSKA (reference sequence). CDR3 region: CSARDYLSTDTQYF. In DNA form, the CDR3 reads TGCAGTGCTAGGGACTATCTGAGCACAGATACGCAGTATTTT.

This clonotype was picked up a small number of times. The chain has TRBV7-6 and TRBJ2-1; either TRBD1 or TRBD2 may fit D (6 bases each). Germline CDR1 SGHVS, CDR2 FNYEAQ. V shed 5 bases and J shed 8 bases, with 13 bases lying between them. The CDR3 extends over 13 amino acids. The CDR3 loop is CASSPGGWDEQFF. DNA for the CDR3: TGTGCCAGCAGCCCCGGGGGCTGGGATGAGCAGTTCTTC.

The V and J genes are TRBV7-2 and TRBJ1-1, with 8 bases aligning to TRBD1. The V gene's germline CDR1 is SGHTA and CDR2 FQGNSA. CDR3 length: 15 amino acids. J was trimmed by 5 bases and V by 3 bases; bases with no gene match: 8. The DNA for the CDR3 is TGTGCCAGCAGCTTCTACCAGGGGGCTCGGACTGAAGCTTTCTTT. Translation gives CASSFYQGARTEAFF.

This clonotype came up many times. V gene TRBV7-9 combines with J gene TRBJ1-4; D call uncertain. Germline V gives CDR1 SEHNR, CDR2 FQNEAQ (reference sequence). The CDR3 consists of 17 residues. Trimming left V 2 bases short and J 5 bases short, with 18 bases between. Here the CDR3 DNA reads TGTGCCAGCAGCTTACCCACCACGCGGCTTTCCAATGAAAAACTGTTTTTT. Its protein is CASSLPTTRLSNEKLFF.

The CDR3 coding sequence is TGTGCCAGCAGTTTGAGGGACAGGGCCTATAGCAATCAGCCCCAGCATTTT. Amino acid sequence: CASSLRDRAYSNQPQHF. The chain uses TRBV27 and TRBJ1-5; 9 nucleotides line up with TRBD1. The junction had 6 bases not matched to a gene; V was cut back by 3 bases and J by 0 bases. CDR3 size: 17 residues. Germline CDR1 reads MNHEY; CDR2 reads SMNVEV (reference sequence).

The chain couples TRBV11-2 to TRBJ2-1; D call uncertain. This CDR3 region has 14 residues. Germline-derived CDR1 and CDR2 are SGHAT and FQNNGV. Deletions cut 4 bases from V and 8 bases from J, with 15 bases between. The CDR3 sequence: CASSSEREHDEQFF. The CDR3 region has the DNA TGTGCCAGCAGCTCAGAAAGGGAACACGATGAGCAGTTCTTC.

This chain connects TRBV7-2 to TRBJ1-2, with 8 bases aligning to TRBD1. Losses at the gene ends were 6 bases for V and 4 bases for J; bases not matched to a gene: 10. The CDR3 totals 15 residues. Germline assignment: CDR1 SGHTA and CDR2 FQGNSA. The CDR3 spells CASSSDRVLTYGYTF. CDR3 coding DNA: TGTGCCAGCAGTTCGGACAGGGTCCTTACCTATGGCTACACCTTC. Using reference TRBV7-2 and TRBJ1-2 for the parts outside the CDR3, the full variable domain is GAGVSQSPSNKVTEKGKDVELRCDPISGHTALYWYRQSLGQGLEFLIYFQGNSAPDKSGLPSDRFSAERTGGSVSTLTIQRTQQEDSAVYLCASSSDRVLTYGYTFGSGTRLTVV.

This clonotype appeared a few times. This chain joins TRBV4-1 and TRBJ1-2; perhaps TRBD1 as D (6 bases). Germline values: CDR1 MGHRA, CDR2 YSYEKL. This CDR3 has 15 residues. Trimming removed 1 base at V and 3 bases at J, with 12 bases between. The CDR3 nucleotides read TGCGCCAGCAGCCAAGCAGGGGTGGGCGACTATGGCTACACCTTC. Its translation: CASSQAGVGDYGYTF.

The chain carries TRBV5-1 and TRBJ2-4; D perhaps matches TRBD2 (5 bases). V was pared by 3 bases and J by 0 bases, with 19 bases between. The CDR3 is made up of 18 amino acids. The V gene's germline CDR1 is SGHRS and CDR2 YFSETQ. The CDR3 nucleotides are TGCGCCAGCAGCTCTGGAGGCAGAACTAAACTAGCCAAAAACATTCAGTACTTC. This gives the protein CASSSGGRTKLAKNIQYF.

This clonotype occurred many times. The chain employs TRBV6-2 or TRBV6-3 and TRBJ2-1; D is undetermined. This CDR3 is built from 15 residues. Trimming shortened V by 2 bases and J by 0 bases, and 8 bases separated the two germline ends. Germline CDR1 reads MNHEY; CDR2 reads SVGEGT. Here the CDR3 DNA reads TGTGCCAGCAGTTACACCGGGTCCTCCTACAATGAGCAGTTCTTC. It yields the protein CASSYTGSSYNEQFF.

The chain is built from TRBV28 and TRBJ2-1; D may be TRBD2 (6 bases). This CDR3 spans 12 amino acids. Germline V gene lookup returns CDR1 MDHEN and CDR2 SYDVKM. V was clipped by 5 bases and J by 9 bases, with 11 bases between them. CDR3 sequence: CASSPIGGEQFF. CDR3 sequence (DNA): TGTGCCAGCAGTCCGATCGGGGGTGAGCAGTTCTTC.

In this sample, this clonotype turned up a few times. The rearrangement joins TRBV20-1 to TRBJ2-5, with 9 positions matching TRBD1. Germline loops: CDR1 DFQATT, CDR2 SNEGSKA (reference sequence). The CDR3 extends over 16 amino acids. The V and J ends lost 2 bases and 5 bases, in that order; junction bases with no gene match: 12. The CDR3 loop reads CSARLPGTGIAETQYF. The CDR3 coding sequence is TGCAGTGCTAGATTACCCGGGACAGGGATTGCGGAGACCCAGTACTTC.

This clonotype was observed at least ten times. The chain combines TRBV7-8 with TRBJ1-1; possible D gene TRBD1, 6 bases. In germline, CDR1 is SGHVS, CDR2 FQNEAQ. The CDR3 covers 18 residues. Between the trimmed V and J ends, which lost 4 bases and 1 base, there was a span of 22 bases. The CDR3 reads CASSYLRGGAQGNTEAFF. In DNA, the CDR3 is TGTGCCAGCAGCTATCTCCGAGGGGGGGCGCAGGGGAACACTGAAGCTTTCTTT.

For this clonotype: Germline and junction disagree at one end, which may indicate a read error. Here the CDR3 DNA reads TGTGCTAGTGGTTTGGTCCTCAGAAGGGGTTTGGAACGGGATATGCAGTATTTT. This gives the protein CASGLVLRRGLERDMQYF. The gene calls are TRBV12-5 and TRBJ2-3; the D gene could be TRBD1 or TRBD2 (5 bases each). CDR1 and CDR2 from the germline V gene are LGHNT and FRNRAP. There are 18 residues in the CDR3.